This T cell receptor beta chain originates from a study of human T cells and chemical hapten exposure. Study overall: The sensitizer, 2% DPC, was used on around 2 cm by around 2 cm of upper inner arm skin.

Time point indicated: patch test 1, 2 weeks after DPC sensitization. Documented treatment: therapeutic diphenylcyclopropenone sensitization with weekly scalp DPC. This CDR3 has 13 residues. Trimming pared 5 bases from V and 2 bases from J, leaving 9 bases between. Per the germline V gene, CDR1 is SGHTA and CDR2 is FQGTGA. MiXCR was run by TCRdb on the RACE reads, yielding one entry per CDR3 protein. The repertoire holds 340,000 or so distinct CDR3 sequences, with about 7% as singletons. The chain couples TRBV7-3 to TRBJ2-5, with D hard to call. The TCR originated in a woman aged 18-35 years with alopecia areata. Some clones in this sample may be carry-over from other donors' samples. This specimen was whole blood, taken in connection with sensitization to the hapten diphenylcyclopropenone (DPC). In DNA, the CDR3 is TGTGCCAGCAGCCCCGACCATCAAGAGACCCAGTACTTC. Protein sequence: CASSPDHQETQYF.